Shown below are 18 T cell receptor beta chains from a single sample sequenced in a study of blood T cell repertoires in COVID-19. Assay used: immunoSEQ multiplex PCR; TCRdb lists only in-frame clones, some missing. The sample has under 350,000 clones, approximately 86% seen once. Sequenced material: PBMCs or T cells enriched from blood (not recorded which). These receptor sequences come from a woman in her forties with acute COVID-19.

The gene calls are TRBV28 and TRBJ1-6; tentative D call: TRBD1 (6 bases). Germline CDR1 reads MDHEN; CDR2 reads SYDVKM. The V end lost 5 bases, the J end lost 3 bases, and 14 bases lay between the germline ends. The CDR3 has 16 amino acids. In DNA form, the CDR3 reads TGTGCCAGCAGTCCACAGGGCCTAGTCTATAATTCACCCCTCCACTTT. Translated, it gives CASSPQGLVYNSPLHF.

V usage is TRBV19 and J usage is TRBJ2-1, with 10 positions matching TRBD2. The CDR3 is made up of 16 amino acids. The germline CDR1 and CDR2 sequences are LNHDA and SQIVND (reference sequence). Losses at the gene ends were 4 bases for V and 7 bases for J; bases not matched to a gene: 10. The DNA for the CDR3 is TGTGCCAGTAGTAGGGCCGCTAGCGGGAGTGATAATGAGCAGTTCTTC. Its protein product is CASSRAASGSDNEQFF.

With respect to this clone: The sample holds other DNA sequences that translate to the same CDR3. V is TRBV6-5 and J is TRBJ2-3; 8 nucleotides agree with TRBD1. The CDR3 is made up of 13 amino acids. Germline values: CDR1 MNHEY, CDR2 SVGAGI. Trimming at V came to 6 bases and at J to 1 base, leaving 0 bases not matched to a gene. CDR3 DNA sequence: TGTGCCAGCAGGACAGGGGGCACAGATACGCAGTATTTT. Its protein product is CASRTGGTDTQYF.

This chain joins TRBV7-2 and TRBJ2-2; D possibly corresponds to TRBD2 (5 bases). V shed 1 base and J shed 5 bases, with 11 bases lying between them. The CDR3 totals 15 residues. Germline CDR1 SGHTA, CDR2 FQGNSA. CDR3 in amino acids: CASSLVYGGTGELFF. CDR3 bases: TGTGCCAGCAGCTTAGTTTACGGAGGAACCGGGGAGCTGTTTTTT.

There are a few counts of this clone. The CDR3 protein is CASSGTPKAGNTIYF. Here the CDR3 DNA reads TGTGCCAGCTCGGGGACACCAAAGGCTGGAAACACCATATATTTT. The V and J genes are TRBV18 and TRBJ1-3, with D possibly TRBD1 on 6 matching bases. Trimming removed 6 bases at V and 2 bases at J, with 14 bases between. This CDR3 has 15 residues. CDR1 is KGHSH, CDR2 LQKENI, per germline.

The chain employs TRBV10-2 and TRBJ2-3; TRBD2 aligns across 9 bases. From germline, CDR1 is WSHSY and CDR2 SAAADI. J lost 0 bases, V lost 5 bases, and 3 bases had no gene match. The CDR3 is 15 amino acids. CDR3 sequence reads: CASSFSGGSTDTQYF. CDR3 bases: TGCGCCAGCAGTTTCAGCGGGGGGAGCACAGATACGCAGTATTTT.

The rearrangement uses TRBV28 and TRBJ2-1; the D gene is possibly TRBD2 (5 bases). CDR3 length: 11 amino acids. The V gene's germline CDR1 is MDHEN and CDR2 SYDVKM. V lost 8 bases to trimming and J lost 3 bases, with 5 bases between them. CDR3 loop: CASGSYNEQFF. As DNA, the CDR3 is TGTGCCAGCGGGAGCTACAATGAGCAGTTCTTC.

The chain couples TRBV2 to TRBJ2-3; D perhaps matches TRBD2 (7 bases). The V gene lost 3 bases and the J gene lost 3 bases, with 13 bases spanning the gap. The CDR3 spans 15 residues. The V gene's germline CDR1 is SNHLY and CDR2 FYNNEI. The CDR3 reads CASSDRGAQTDTQYF. The CDR3 DNA follows: TGTGCCAGCAGTGATCGGGGGGCGCAGACAGATACGCAGTATTTT.

J is TRBJ2-1 and V is TRBV5-1; D uncertain. Germline CDR1 is SGHRS and CDR2 is YFSETQ. The germline V and J ends were trimmed by 0 bases and 13 bases, with 11 bases remaining between them. CDR3 size: 12 residues. CDR3 amino acids: CASSLGATSQFF. CDR3 sequence (DNA): TGCGCCAGCAGCTTGGGGGCTACCTCTCAGTTCTTC.

The gene calls are TRBV7-8 and TRBJ1-2, with a tentative D call TRBD1 (5 bases). V lost 4 bases to trimming and J lost 5 bases, with 11 bases between them. The CDR3 sequence is 13 residues long. Germline-derived CDR1 and CDR2 are SGHVS and FQNEAQ. The CDR3 reads CASSSRGGYGYTF. The DNA for the CDR3 is TGTGCCAGCAGCTCGAGGGGAGGATATGGCTACACCTTC.

The chain couples TRBV27 to TRBJ2-3, with D possibly being TRBD2 (5 bases). Looked up from germline, CDR1 is MNHEY and CDR2 is SMNVEV (reference sequence). V lost 3 bases, J lost 4 bases, and 11 bases lay in between. This CDR3 comprises 14 residues. CDR3: CASSLREKPDTQYF. CDR3 DNA sequence: TGTGCCAGCAGTTTGAGGGAGAAACCAGATACGCAGTATTTT.

The J gene is TRBJ1-2, the V gene TRBV28; 7 positions match TRBD1. CDR1 and CDR2 (germline): MDHEN, SYDVKM. Trimming took 5 bases from V and 7 from J; bases not matched to a gene: 7. The CDR3 length is 13 residues. CDR3 loop: CASSDRVGAGYTF. The CDR3 nucleotides are TGTGCCAGCAGTGACAGGGTAGGGGCTGGCTACACCTTC.

The chain has TRBV7-2 and TRBJ2-1; 11 positions match TRBD2. The V segment lost 0 bases and the J segment 7 bases; nucleotides outside the gene matches: 8. Per the germline V gene, CDR1 is SGHTA and CDR2 is FQGNSA. This CDR3 is built from 17 residues. Written as DNA, the CDR3 is TGTGCCAGCAGCTTAGCGCCACTAGCGGGGGCTTTTAATGAGCAGTTCTTC. It yields the protein CASSLAPLAGAFNEQFF.

This rearrangement joins TRBV25-1 to TRBJ1-3, with D perhaps matching TRBD1 (5 bases). The germline V gene encodes CDR1 MGHDK and CDR2 SYGVNS. The CDR3 runs 13 residues. Trimming removed 5 bases from V and 7 bases from J, with 12 bases in between. The CDR3 loop reads CASSNRGANTIYF. DNA of the CDR3: TGTGCCAGCAGTAACCGTGGGGCCAACACCATATATTTT.

J is TRBJ2-7 and V is TRBV10-1; 14 positions agree with TRBD2. There are 16 residues in the CDR3. Trimming took 6 bases from V and 3 from J; bases not matched to a gene: 7. CDR1 is WNHNN, CDR2 SYGVQD, per germline (reference sequence). CDR3: CASSPRLAGGNYEQYF. For the CDR3, the DNA is TGCGCCAGCAGCCCTAGACTAGCGGGAGGGAACTACGAGCAGTACTTC.

The V call is TRBV11-1, the J call TRBJ2-3; perhaps TRBD1 as D (7 bases). Germline lookup yields CDR1 SGHAT and CDR2 FQDESV (reference sequence). Trimming cost V 5 bases and J 2 bases, with 17 bases left between them. The CDR3 has 16 amino acids. CDR3: CASSPGDRRHTDTQYF. The CDR3 DNA reads as TGTGCCAGCAGCCCGGGGGACAGAAGACACACAGATACGCAGTATTTT.

The CDR3 here is CASSLRLVDNEQFF. The CDR3, as DNA: TGCGCCAGCAGCCTCCGACTAGTAGACAATGAGCAGTTCTTC. V usage is TRBV4-3 and J usage is TRBJ2-1; the D gene is possibly TRBD2 (6 bases). Trimming pared 4 bases from V and 5 bases from J, leaving 12 bases between. Germline V gene lookup returns CDR1 LGHNA and CDR2 YSLEER. This CDR3 is built from 14 residues.

This clone was picked up one time. The chain carries TRBV4-1 and TRBJ2-3; 7 bases map to TRBD1. The CDR3 length is 14 residues. Trimming at V came to 4 bases and at J to 0 bases, leaving 1 base not matched to a gene. Germline values: CDR1 MGHRA, CDR2 YSYEKL. Written as DNA, the CDR3 is TGCGCCAGCAGCCCGGGACAGAGCACAGATACGCAGTATTTT. It encodes CASSPGQSTDTQYF.